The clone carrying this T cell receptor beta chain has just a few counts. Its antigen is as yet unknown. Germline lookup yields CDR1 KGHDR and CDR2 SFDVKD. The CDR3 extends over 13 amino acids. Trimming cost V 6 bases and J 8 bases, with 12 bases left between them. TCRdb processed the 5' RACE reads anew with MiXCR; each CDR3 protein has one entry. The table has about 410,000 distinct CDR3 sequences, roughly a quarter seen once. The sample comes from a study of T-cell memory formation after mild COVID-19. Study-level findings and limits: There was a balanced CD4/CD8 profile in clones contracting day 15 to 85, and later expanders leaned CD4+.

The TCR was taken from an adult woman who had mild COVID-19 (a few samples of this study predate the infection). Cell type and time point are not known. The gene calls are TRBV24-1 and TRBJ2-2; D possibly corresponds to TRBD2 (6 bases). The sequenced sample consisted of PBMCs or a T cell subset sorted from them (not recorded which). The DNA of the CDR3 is TGTGCCACCAGTTCACCCGGAGGGGGGGAGCTGTTTTTT. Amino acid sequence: CATSSPGGGELFF.